This TCR beta chain was sequenced during a study of OX40 agonist ivuxolimab in advanced cancers. Study-wide context: Intravenous ivuxolimab at 0.01 to 10 mg/kg was given to patients every 2 weeks. Of the participants, approximately 40% had some prior anti-PD-1, anti-PD-L1 or anti-CTLA-4 therapy, which was allowed. Findings and limits, study-wide: The mean number of expanded clones was higher in CD8+ T cells than in CD4+. Blood T cells, both CD4+ and CD8+, expanded clonally by week 6 at 0.1 to 3.0 mg/kg.

Here immunoSEQ multiplex PCR was the method, and the copy in TCRdb shows in-frame clones only, minus some. The repertoire holds fewer than 90,000 clones, 80% to 90% seen once, with 1.1% in the top ten. This clone appeared once. The antigen is unknown. V trimming: 0 bases; J trimming: 4 bases; junction bases outside the gene matches: 5. Germline CDR1 reads SGDLS; CDR2 reads YYNGEE. The CDR3 is 15 amino acids. The gene calls are TRBV9 and TRBJ2-7; 9 positions agree with TRBD2. The starting material was CD4+ or CD8+ T cells sorted from blood, obtained in a trial of the OX40 agonist ivuxolimab. The clonotype was recovered from an adult with an advanced solid tumor such as melanoma, head and neck, liver or kidney cancer. The CDR3 loop is CASSVEAGGLYEQYF. Written as DNA, the CDR3 is TGTGCCAGCAGCGTAGAGGCGGGGGGGCTATACGAGCAGTACTTC. The entire variable domain, with the rest obtained from reference TRBV9 and TRBJ2-7, is as follows: DSGVTQTPKHLITATGQRVTLRCSPRSGDLSVYWYQQSLDQGLQFLIQYYNGEERAKGNILERFSAQQFPDLHSELNLSSLELGDSALYFCASSVEAGGLYEQYFGPGTRLTVT.